A single sample gave rise to the 28 T cell receptor beta chains below, sequenced in a study of T cells in Graves' hyperthyroidism and ophthalmopathy. Researchers amplified the TCR beta CDR3 regions from RNA transcripts. TCR CDR3 underwent first-round RT-PCR with the HTBI primer set. TCRdb re-called the multiplex PCR reads with MiXCR, one entry per CDR3 protein. In the table there are around 480,000 distinct CDR3 sequences, about an eighth of which are singletons. Sequencing input: blood. These receptors originate from a woman aged 18-29 years with Graves' hyperthyroidism.

The sample holds many counts of this clonotype. The chain couples TRBV2 to TRBJ1-5, with D unclear. Per the germline V gene, CDR1 is SNHLY and CDR2 is FYNNEI. Trimming cost V 6 bases and J 3 bases, with 12 bases left between them. The CDR3 has 14 amino acids. The chain's CDR3 is CASSPDGPNQPQHF. In nucleotides, the CDR3 is TGTGCCAGCAGCCCGGACGGCCCCAATCAGCCCCAGCATTTT. The complete variable domain, with remaining parts taken from reference TRBV2 and TRBJ1-5, reads EPEVTQTPSHQVTQMGQEVILRCVPISNHLYFYWYRQILGQKVEFLVSFYNNEISEKSEIFDDQFSVERPDGSNFTLKIRSTKLEDSAMYFCASSPDGPNQPQHFGDGTRLSIL.

This sequence joins TRBV19 and TRBJ2-2; the D is unclear. The CDR3 has 12 residues. Germline CDR1 reads LNHDA; CDR2 reads SQIVND (reference sequence). V lost 7 bases, J lost 9 bases, and 12 bases lay in between. The CDR3 here is CASTPASRELFF. The CDR3 coding sequence is TGTGCCAGTACCCCGGCCTCCCGGGAGCTGTTTTTT.

The V and J genes are TRBV4-1 and TRBJ2-7; 7 nucleotides agree with TRBD2. Germline values: CDR1 MGHRA, CDR2 YSYEKL. The trim removed 4 bases at V and 0 bases at J, leaving 6 bases unmatched. This CDR3 has 15 amino acids. The chain's CDR3 is CASSLRRDYSYEQYF. For the CDR3, the DNA is TGCGCCAGCAGCCTCAGGAGGGACTACTCCTACGAGCAGTACTTC.

This clonotype was picked up a small number of times. The CDR3 nucleotides are TGTGCCAGCAGCTTTGCTCTCGGACAGGTCGCAAGGAGCACTGAAGCTTTCTTT. Encoded protein: CASSFALGQVARSTEAFF. The V gene is TRBV5-4, the J gene TRBJ1-1; 7 nucleotides match TRBD1. Trimming cost V 2 bases and J 4 bases; bases outside gene matches: 17. In germline, CDR1 is SGHNT, CDR2 YYREEE (reference sequence). The CDR3 length is 18 residues.

Ten or more counts support this clonotype. The CDR3 sequence is CASSTRDRRAFF. CDR3 nucleotide sequence: TGTGCCAGCAGCACCCGGGACAGGAGGGCTTTCTTT. The gene calls are TRBV7-2 and TRBJ1-1; 8 nucleotides agree with TRBD1. Germline V gives CDR1 SGHTA, CDR2 FQGNSA. The CDR3 runs 12 residues. V gave up 5 bases and J gave up 11 bases; unmatched junction bases: 7.

This chain's CDR3 is CASSQDFNGGRRAFF. In DNA form, the CDR3 reads TGCGCCAGCAGCCAAGATTTTAACGGGGGAAGACGAGCTTTCTTT. This chain uses TRBV4-1 with TRBJ1-1; maybe TRBD1 (5 bases). The CDR3 covers 15 residues. V was clipped by 0 bases and J by 10 bases, with 18 bases between them. Germline lookup yields CDR1 MGHRA and CDR2 YSYEKL.

About this clonotype itself: The junction shows a germline mismatch at one end, possibly a read error. The chain uses TRBV5-6 and TRBJ1-3; 7 nucleotides align to TRBD1. The CDR3 has 13 amino acids. Germline CDR1 is SGHDT and CDR2 is YYEEEE. The CDR3 DNA follows: TGTGCCAGCAGCGGGACAGCTGGGAACACCATATATTTT. Translated, it gives CASSGTAGNTIYF.

This clonotype has at least ten counts. The rearrangement joins TRBV12-3 or TRBV12-4 to TRBJ2-4; D possibly uses TRBD1 or TRBD2 (5 bases each). The length of the CDR3 is 15 residues. Between the trimmed V and J ends, which lost 6 bases and 1 base, there was a span of 13 bases. CDR3 nucleotide sequence: TGTGCCAGCAGGTCCAGAGGGGTGGCCAAAAACATTCAGTACTTC. This sequence encodes CASRSRGVAKNIQYF.

This clonotype was recorded at least ten times. This CDR3 is CASRSGVFTGELFF. CDR3 sequence (DNA): TGTGCTTCAAGGTCAGGGGTGTTCACCGGGGAGCTGTTTTTT. The chain carries TRBV12-3 or TRBV12-4 and TRBJ2-2, with a weak D call TRBD1 (6 bases). CDR3 size: 14 residues.

The chain links TRBV10-1 to TRBJ2-1; 10 bases line up with TRBD1. Germline-derived CDR1 and CDR2 are WNHNN and SYGVQD (reference sequence). V gave up 0 bases and J gave up 6 bases; unmatched junction bases: 5. The length of the CDR3 is 16 residues. CDR3 bases: TGCGCCAGCAGTGAGTCCGCGGGACAGGGGCCCAATGAGCAGTTCTTC. Protein sequence: CASSESAGQGPNEQFF.

This clonotype occurred many times. The gene calls are TRBV9 and TRBJ2-7; D is unresolved. Trimming took off 2 bases at V and 2 bases at J, with 11 bases between the two ends. There are 14 residues in the CDR3. In germline, CDR1 is SGDLS, CDR2 YYNGEE. This chain's CDR3 is CASSVGPSPYEQYF. The CDR3 DNA sequence: TGTGCCAGCAGCGTCGGACCCTCACCCTACGAGCAGTACTTC.

The sample holds many counts of this clonotype. The J gene is TRBJ2-3, the V gene TRBV7-3; 11 nucleotides line up with TRBD2. Unmatched junction bases numbered 0, after V lost 0 bases and J lost 4 bases. This CDR3 is built from 15 residues. Per the germline V gene, CDR1 is SGHTA and CDR2 is FQGTGA. The CDR3: CASSLTLAGADTQYF. CDR3 DNA sequence: TGTGCCAGCAGCTTAACACTAGCGGGAGCAGATACGCAGTATTTT.

There are many counts of this clonotype. V gene TRBV2 combines with J gene TRBJ1-2; D gene unclear. The CDR3 spans 12 residues. Germline CDR1 SNHLY, CDR2 FYNNEI. V lost 8 bases, J lost 8 bases, and 15 bases lay in between. The CDR3 sequence: CASLIMDGGYTF. The CDR3 region has the DNA TGTGCCAGCCTGATCATGGACGGAGGCTACACCTTC.

The V and J genes are TRBV29-1 and TRBJ2-1; 9 bases agree with TRBD2. V shed 5 bases and J 8 bases; nucleotides not matched to a gene: 10. The CDR3 consists of 14 residues. Germline V gene data show CDR1 as SQVTM and CDR2 as ANQGSEA. CDR3 in amino acids: CSVFGTSRRDEQFF. DNA of the CDR3: TGCAGCGTTTTCGGGACTAGCAGAAGGGATGAGCAGTTCTTC.

This clonotype was counted only a few times. This sequence joins TRBV19 and TRBJ2-4; perhaps TRBD1 as D (6 bases). This CDR3 is built from 15 residues. The V gene's germline CDR1 is LNHDA and CDR2 SQIVND (reference sequence). V lost 3 bases to trimming and J lost 3 bases, with 12 bases between them. As DNA, the CDR3 is TGTGCCAGTAGTATCCCGAGACAGGACAAAAACATTCAGTACTTC. Protein product: CASSIPRQDKNIQYF.

This clonotype has at least ten counts. V usage is TRBV28 and J usage is TRBJ1-6; D is unresolved. From germline, CDR1 is MDHEN and CDR2 SYDVKM. Trimming removed 2 bases from V and 10 bases from J, with 12 bases in between. CDR3 length equals 14 residues. The CDR3 here is CASSLPQERSPLHF. As DNA, the CDR3 is TGTGCCAGCAGTTTACCCCAGGAAAGGTCACCCCTCCACTTT.

Many counts were recorded for this clonotype. This chain connects TRBV30 to TRBJ1-2; no firm D call. Germline values: CDR1 GTSNPN, CDR2 SVGIG (reference sequence). Trimming cost V 8 bases and J 2 bases, with 21 bases left between them. There are 15 residues in the CDR3. The CDR3 DNA follows: TGTGCCGAAAGGAGTGCGGGGTATAAAAACTATGGCTACACCTTC. Its translation is CAERSAGYKNYGYTF.

This clonotype was counted ten times or more. The chain uses TRBV2 and TRBJ1-5; D is unclear. V lost 2 bases to trimming and J lost 8 bases, with 7 bases between them. There are 12 residues in the CDR3. Germline CDR1 SNHLY, CDR2 FYNNEI. In DNA, the CDR3 is TGTGCCAGCAGTGAAATCCCCAAGCCCCAGCATTTT. Amino acids: CASSEIPKPQHF. The full variable domain, completed using reference TRBV2 and TRBJ1-5, is EPEVTQTPSHQVTQMGQEVILRCVPISNHLYFYWYRQILGQKVEFLVSFYNNEISEKSEIFDDQFSVERPDGSNFTLKIRSTKLEDSAMYFCASSEIPKPQHFGDGTRLSIL.

This clonotype was detected many times. This chain connects TRBV5-1 to TRBJ1-4; D gene unclear. Germline CDR1 SGHRS, CDR2 YFSETQ. V was cut by 3 bases and J by 5 bases, with 8 bases left in between. CDR3 length equals 13 residues. CDR3 nucleotides: TGCGCCAGCAGCTCCGGGCTCAATGAAAAACTGTTTTTT. Amino acid sequence: CASSSGLNEKLFF.

This clonotype showed up many times. The chain uses TRBV6-5 and TRBJ1-4, with TRBD1 matching 8 bases. Per germline, CDR1 MNHEY and CDR2 SVGAGI. The CDR3 sequence is 16 residues long. Trimming took 2 bases from V and 5 from J; bases not matched to a gene: 7. CDR3 sequence: CASSYTTGGDNEKLFF. CDR3 nucleotides: TGTGCCAGCAGTTACACTACAGGGGGAGACAATGAAAAACTGTTTTTT.

Ten or more counts support this clonotype. The rearrangement joins TRBV6-1 to TRBJ1-1; no reliable D call. The V gene lost 6 bases and the J gene lost 1 base, with 12 bases spanning the gap. The CDR3 is 14 residues long. In germline, CDR1 is MNHNS, CDR2 SASEGT. This CDR3 is CASRWRTENTEAFF. CDR3 nucleotides: TGTGCCAGCAGATGGCGGACGGAGAACACTGAAGCTTTCTTT.

A remark on this clonotype: A much larger clonotype is one base distant, so this may be a read error. The CDR3 carries no conserved terminal phenylalanine or tryptophan, so it likely arises from a read error. This chain uses TRBV7-2 with TRBJ1-1; D call uncertain. This CDR3 spans 14 amino acids. Trimming stripped 3 bases from V and 1 base from J, with 9 bases between. CDR1 is SGHTA, CDR2 FQGNSA, per germline. For the CDR3, the DNA is TGTGCCAGCAGCTTCTTCGTCTCGAACACTGAAGCTTTCCTT. Translated, it gives CASSFFVSNTEAFL.

In this sample, this clonotype turned up a few times. The chain links TRBV4-2 to TRBJ2-1; possibly TRBD1 or TRBD2 for D (5 bases each). There are 14 residues in the CDR3. V shed 7 bases and J shed 6 bases, with 16 bases lying between them. Germline CDR1 is LGHNA and CDR2 is YNFKEQ. The DNA for the CDR3 is TGTGCCAGCACCTTGGGGCTAGCCTTCAATGAGCAGTTCTTC. Its protein product is CASTLGLAFNEQFF.

The chain recombines TRBV2 with TRBJ1-5; D is uncertain. Germline V lookup: CDR1 SNHLY, CDR2 FYNNEI. This CDR3 has 11 amino acids. The germline V and J ends were trimmed by 3 bases and 8 bases, with 5 bases remaining between them. The DNA for the CDR3 is TGTGCCAGCAGTGATCCGGAGCCCCAGCATTTT. Encoded protein: CASSDPEPQHF.

The table lists this clonotype with many counts. The chain recombines TRBV27 with TRBJ2-1, with TRBD1 matching over 9 bases. This CDR3 has 20 residues. V lost 5 bases and J lost 3; bases outside the gene matches: 20. In germline, CDR1 is MNHEY, CDR2 SMNVEV (reference sequence). CDR3 sequence reads: CASSQTFYTGTGYYYNEQFF. CDR3 nucleotides: TGTGCCAGCAGTCAAACCTTCTATACCGGGACAGGGTACTACTACAATGAGCAGTTCTTC.

The J gene is TRBJ1-2, the V gene TRBV6-1; 7 nucleotides agree with TRBD1. This CDR3 has 11 amino acids. Germline CDR1 reads MNHNS; CDR2 reads SASEGT. V shed 7 bases and J 8 bases; nucleotides not matched to a gene: 4. The CDR3 DNA follows: TGTGCCAGCACCCGACAGGGAGGCTACACCTTC. Amino acids: CASTRQGGYTF.

The chain links TRBV4-1 to TRBJ2-4; no reliable D call. Germline CDR1 is MGHRA and CDR2 is YSYEKL. V was pared by 8 bases and J by 0 bases, with 11 bases between. CDR3 length: 14 amino acids. CDR3 residues: CASGPGVAKNIQYF. The DNA of the CDR3 is TGCGCCAGCGGCCCTGGAGTAGCCAAAAACATTCAGTACTTC.

Many counts were recorded for this clonotype. V is TRBV20-1 and J is TRBJ2-3; 11 bases fit TRBD2. There are 15 residues in the CDR3. The germline CDR1 and CDR2 sequences are DFQATT and SNEGSKA (reference sequence). V shed 5 bases, J shed 2 bases, and the junction held 6 bases outside the gene matches. CDR3 residues: CSAGRTSGYTDTQYF. The CDR3 DNA sequence: TGCAGTGCTGGAAGGACTAGCGGGTACACAGATACGCAGTATTTT.